Following are 25 T cell receptor beta chains from one sample sequenced in a study of post-analysis software for immune sequencing data. Every TCR beta cDNA library bore unique molecular identifiers. Using its own MiXCR run on the PCR reads, TCRdb lists one record per CDR3 protein. The top ten hold roughly an eighth of the sample, which has hundreds of thousands of distinct CDR3 sequences, around 40% seen once. Overall study findings and caveats: Five TRBV segments were significantly more frequent in patients than in controls. TRBV5-6, TRBV5-1 and TRBV20-1 were among these segments.

No antigen has been identified for these receptors. Specimen: blood. The source is a girl aged 5-17 years with multiple sclerosis.

The rearrangement joins TRBV28 to TRBJ2-5, with D hard to call. The CDR3 sequence is 15 residues long. CDR1 and CDR2 (germline): MDHEN, SYDVKM. V was clipped by 2 bases and J by 1 base, with 11 bases between them. DNA of the CDR3: TGTGCCAGCAGTTTAATGGTATCTTTCCAAGAGACCCAGTACTTC. This codes for CASSLMVSFQETQYF.

The rearrangement uses TRBV13 and TRBJ2-7; the match to TRBD2 covers 9 bases. V was pared by 1 base and J by 4 bases, with 8 bases of the junction left unmatched. The CDR3 has 16 residues. Germline V CDR1 and CDR2: PRHDT, FYEKMQ (reference sequence). Written as DNA, the CDR3 is TGTGCCAGCAGCTTAGCGGCTAGCGGGAAATCTTACGAGCAGTACTTC. Protein product: CASSLAASGKSYEQYF.

The rearrangement links TRBV3-1 to TRBJ2-3; 7 bases are a match to TRBD1. The CDR3 spans 15 residues. Germline V gene sequence: CDR1 LGHDT, CDR2 YNNKEL (reference sequence). V lost 4 bases to trimming and J lost 5 bases; unmatched junction nucleotides: 9. CDR3: CASSLRQGQRDTQYF. The CDR3 DNA reads TGTGCCAGCAGCCTCAGACAGGGACAAAGAGATACGCAGTATTTT.

The J gene is TRBJ1-5, the V gene TRBV2; D perhaps matches TRBD1 (6 bases). Germline V CDR1 and CDR2: SNHLY, FYNNEI. This CDR3 is built from 18 residues. V lost 0 bases, J lost 0 bases, and 15 bases lay in between. CDR3 in DNA: TGTGCCAGCAGTGAAGCGCTCCCCGGACAGCATAGCAATCAGCCCCAGCATTTT. This gives the protein CASSEALPGQHSNQPQHF. The entire variable domain, with the rest obtained from reference TRBV2 and TRBJ1-5, is as follows: EPEVTQTPSHQVTQMGQEVILRCVPISNHLYFYWYRQILGQKVEFLVSFYNNEISEKSEIFDDQFSVERPDGSNFTLKIRSTKLEDSAMYFCASSEALPGQHSNQPQHFGDGTRLSIL.

This clonotype was seen a single time. The gene calls are TRBV4-1 and TRBJ2-5; weak D call: TRBD1 (6 bases). In germline, CDR1 is MGHRA, CDR2 YSYEKL. V was clipped by 1 base and J by 1 base, with 13 bases between them. The CDR3 covers 16 residues. CDR3 sequence: CASSQAGTSFQETQYF. The CDR3 DNA reads as TGCGCCAGCAGCCAAGCTGGGACAAGCTTCCAAGAGACCCAGTACTTC.

This clonotype was seen a few times. This sequence joins TRBV7-9 and TRBJ1-6, with 7 bases aligning to TRBD1. V shed 1 base, J shed 6 bases, and the junction held 3 bases outside the gene matches. Germline lookup yields CDR1 SEHNR and CDR2 FQNEAQ (reference sequence). The CDR3 length is 15 residues. CDR3 in amino acids: CASSLGTGRNSPLHF. CDR3 sequence (DNA): TGTGCCAGCAGCTTAGGGACAGGCCGTAATTCACCCCTCCACTTT.

The V call is TRBV15, the J call TRBJ2-6, with D unclear. Germline assignment: CDR1 LNHNV and CDR2 YYDKDF (reference sequence). The V gene lost 0 bases and the J gene lost 3 bases, with 9 bases spanning the gap. The CDR3 extends over 16 amino acids. The CDR3 sequence: CATSRDPYFGANVLTF. CDR3 coding DNA: TGTGCCACCAGCAGAGATCCGTACTTTGGGGCCAACGTCCTGACTTTC.

In this sample, this clonotype turned up a few times. The genes are TRBV2 and TRBJ2-5; D not certain. Germline values: CDR1 SNHLY, CDR2 FYNNEI. This CDR3 has 15 amino acids. The V and J ends lost 0 bases and 0 bases respectively, with 8 bases between them. CDR3 DNA: TGTGCCAGCAGTGAAGCCCGGTCTTACCAAGAGACCCAGTACTTC. Amino acids: CASSEARSYQETQYF.

This clonotype was recorded only once. The rearrangement joins TRBV4-1 to TRBJ1-4; 7 nucleotides match TRBD1. V was pared by 0 bases and J by 16 bases, with 14 bases of the junction left unmatched. The V gene's germline CDR1 is MGHRA and CDR2 YSYEKL. There are 15 residues in the CDR3. Here the CDR3 reads CASSQEGVSGDSRFF. The CDR3 DNA sequence: TGCGCCAGCAGCCAAGAGGGAGTTTCGGGGGACAGCCGGTTTTTT.

The gene calls are TRBV20-1 and TRBJ2-5, with 9 bases that match TRBD1. The length of the CDR3 is 13 residues. Per germline, CDR1 DFQATT and CDR2 SNEGSKA (reference sequence). V gave up 6 bases and J gave up 11 bases; unmatched junction bases: 13. This chain's CDR3 is CSAPRTGDNEQYF. For the CDR3, the DNA is TGCAGTGCCCCCCGGACAGGGGACAATGAGCAGTACTTC.

This chain uses TRBV20-1 with TRBJ1-4; the match to TRBD1 covers 7 bases. V lost 6 bases, J lost 4 bases, and 5 bases stayed unmatched. The CDR3 has 13 amino acids. Germline V lookup: CDR1 DFQATT, CDR2 SNEGSKA (reference sequence). The CDR3 is CSADRDLNEKLFF. The CDR3 DNA sequence: TGCAGTGCCGACAGGGACCTTAATGAAAAACTGTTTTTT.

This clonotype was seen a few times. The rearrangement joins TRBV11-1 to TRBJ2-5; a possible D gene is TRBD2 (5 bases). Trimming cost V 4 bases and J 3 bases, with 9 bases left between them. The CDR3 totals 13 residues. Germline V gives CDR1 SGHAT, CDR2 FQDESV (reference sequence). The CDR3 DNA is TGTGCCAGCAGCTCCACTAGGGAAGAGACCCAGTACTTC. Its translation is CASSSTREETQYF.

V gene TRBV28 combines with J gene TRBJ2-7, with no clear D. Trimming removed 4 bases at V and 0 bases at J, with 7 bases between. The CDR3 covers 13 residues. Per germline, CDR1 MDHEN and CDR2 SYDVKM. This chain's CDR3 is CASSSIRSYEQYF. CDR3 bases: TGTGCCAGCAGTTCCATTCGCTCCTACGAGCAGTACTTC.

This clonotype turned up a few times. The genes are TRBV20-1 and TRBJ2-7; 8 nucleotides line up with TRBD1. Looked up from germline, CDR1 is DFQATT and CDR2 is SNEGSKA (reference sequence). Losses at the gene ends were 2 bases for V and 2 bases for J; bases not matched to a gene: 2. This CDR3 spans 13 amino acids. The CDR3, as DNA: TGCAGTGCTAGAAGGACAGGGCCCTACGAGCAGTACTTC. Translating it yields CSARRTGPYEQYF.

The sample holds a few counts of this clonotype. The rearrangement uses TRBV19 and TRBJ2-1, with D tentatively TRBD2 (6 bases). The V and J ends lost 3 bases and 8 bases respectively, with 8 bases between them. Per the germline V gene, CDR1 is LNHDA and CDR2 is SQIVND (reference sequence). The CDR3 covers 12 residues. The CDR3 here is CASSITSYEQFF. In DNA, the CDR3 is TGTGCCAGTAGTATTACTAGCTATGAGCAGTTCTTC.

The V call is TRBV27, the J call TRBJ2-3; perhaps TRBD1 as D (6 bases). The germline CDR1 and CDR2 sequences are MNHEY and SMNVEV (reference sequence). This CDR3 spans 16 amino acids. Deletions cut 0 bases from V and 2 bases from J, with 12 bases between. Here the CDR3 DNA reads TGTGCCAGCAGTTTATCAGGGGGTCGTCCCACAGATACGCAGTATTTT. Translation: CASSLSGGRPTDTQYF.

The chain couples TRBV6-5 to TRBJ1-2; the D is unclear. CDR1 and CDR2 (germline): MNHEY, SVGAGI. V lost 2 bases and J 3 bases, leaving 7 bases between the germline ends. The CDR3 contains 13 residues. CDR3 in amino acids: CASSYGPDYGYTF. In DNA, the CDR3 is TGTGCCAGCAGTTACGGGCCAGACTATGGCTACACCTTC.

In this sample, this clonotype turned up many times. The V gene is TRBV11-3, the J gene TRBJ2-1; D is uncertain. CDR3 size: 15 residues. V lost 1 base and J 0 bases, leaving 7 bases between the germline ends. Germline values: CDR1 SGHNT, CDR2 YENEEA. The CDR3 protein is CASSLGPSSYNEQFF. The CDR3 DNA sequence: TGTGCCAGCAGCTTAGGTCCCAGCTCCTACAATGAGCAGTTCTTC.

This clonotype was found a few times. The V call is TRBV28, the J call TRBJ1-2, with D tentatively TRBD1 (6 bases). V was pared by 5 bases and J by 7 bases, with 17 bases between. Per the germline V gene, CDR1 is MDHEN and CDR2 is SYDVKM. CDR3 length equals 14 residues. CDR3 sequence: CASSLTGGRGGYTF. CDR3 DNA sequence: TGTGCCAGCAGTCTCACTGGGGGGCGGGGTGGCTACACCTTC.

This clonotype was seen more than once but under ten times. The genes are TRBV5-1 and TRBJ2-5, with D possibly matching TRBD2 (6 bases). The length of the CDR3 is 17 residues. V lost 4 bases to trimming and J lost 7 bases, with 26 bases between them. Per germline, CDR1 SGHRS and CDR2 YFSETQ. CDR3 loop: CASSLNTVRDAQGTQYF. DNA of the CDR3: TGCGCCAGCAGCCTGAATACGGTGCGGGACGCGCAGGGGACCCAGTACTTC. Based on the CDR3 plus reference TRBV5-1 and TRBJ2-5, the full variable domain is KAGVTQTPRYLIKTRGQQVTLSCSPISGHRSVSWYQQTPGQGLQFLFEYFSETQRNKGNFPGRFSGRQFSNSRSEMNVSTLELGDSALYLCASSLNTVRDAQGTQYFGPGTRLLVL.

The chain employs TRBV5-1 and TRBJ2-5, with 7 positions matching TRBD1. J gave up 2 bases and V 4 bases, and 5 bases lay outside the gene matches. The CDR3 is 14 residues long. The germline V gene encodes CDR1 SGHRS and CDR2 YFSETQ. CDR3 DNA sequence: TGCGCCAGCAGCGAGGGACAGCTACAAGAGACCCAGTACTTC. Its protein product is CASSEGQLQETQYF.

The rearrangement links TRBV6-5 to TRBJ1-2, with D maybe TRBD1 (5 bases). The V end lost 7 bases, the J end lost 4 bases, and 19 bases lay between the germline ends. The CDR3 is 15 residues long. Germline assignment: CDR1 MNHEY and CDR2 SVGAGI. CDR3 nucleotides: TGTGCCAGCACCAGGGATTCGAATTGGGGCTATGGCTACACCTTC. Protein product: CASTRDSNWGYGYTF.

The chain carries TRBV2 and TRBJ1-1; a weak D match, TRBD1 (5 bases). Trimming left V 4 bases short and J 0 bases short, with 12 bases between. CDR1 is SNHLY, CDR2 FYNNEI, per germline. The CDR3 loop spans 15 amino acids. The CDR3 is CASSGTSGVNTEAFF. The CDR3 coding sequence is TGTGCCAGCAGTGGTACGTCGGGGGTGAACACTGAAGCTTTCTTT.

This clonotype was detected only once. The rearrangement uses TRBV6-1 and TRBJ2-3; D unresolved. Germline V gene lookup returns CDR1 MNHNS and CDR2 SASEGT. This CDR3 has 14 residues. Trimming took off 0 bases at V and 2 bases at J, with 6 bases between the two ends. The CDR3 nucleotides read TGTGCCAGCAGTGAAGCCGGCCCCACAGATACGCAGTATTTT. Protein product: CASSEAGPTDTQYF.

The chain carries TRBV14 and TRBJ1-2; 10 nucleotides line up with TRBD1. V gave up 3 bases and J gave up 8 bases; unmatched junction bases: 6. From germline, CDR1 is SGHDN and CDR2 FVKESK. This CDR3 is built from 14 residues. CDR3 sequence (DNA): TGTGCCAGCAGCCATCCGACAGGGGGCTGGGGCTACACCTTC. As protein: CASSHPTGGWGYTF.